This is a list of T cell receptor beta chains from one sample in a study of shared clonotypes between healthy human individuals. Here immunoSEQ multiplex PCR was the method, and the copy in TCRdb shows in-frame clones only, minus some. The table includes about half a million clones, over 60% detected once. Sequencing input: PBMCs. These receptors were taken from a woman between 35 and 50 years old in good health. Some clones in this sample may be carry-over from other donors' samples. Both conserved end residues are part of each CDR3. Size values are once, few and many counts, or a class for expanded clones, and some rows have none.

.	TRBV7-2	TRBJ2-7	CASSFYEAGRDEQYF
.	TRBV7-2	TRBJ2-3	CASSLDSSTDTQYF
few	TRBV2	TRBJ2-3	CASSWTTTDTQYF
.	TRBV6-1	TRBJ2-1	CATGGSYNEQFF
.	TRBV6-5	TRBJ2-7	CASSLGRSYEQYF
few	TRBV28	TRBJ2-7	CASSPGQDYEQYF
.	TRBV28	TRBJ2-2	CASRQGAGGELFF
.	TRBV7-3	TRBJ2-7	CASSLTEGSEQYF
.	TRBV18	TRBJ2-1	CASSPPITAGDHNEQFF
.	TRBV28	TRBJ2-5	CASSINSGSNPHF
.	TRBV5-5	TRBJ2-4	CASSSAGTSGKNIQYF
few	TRBV19	TRBJ2-1	CASSPWVGGGSYNEQFF
.	TRBV5-1	TRBJ2-1	CASSLALAGGLRSSYNEQFF
.	TRBV2	TRBJ1-4	CASSEAVGLTPEKLFF
.	TRBV11-3	TRBJ1-1	CASSLERDTEAFF
.	TRBV18	TRBJ1-1	CASSTQGLNTEAFF
.	TRBV7-9	TRBJ2-7	CASSRQGSYEQYF
.	TRBV5-4	TRBJ1-1	CASSFDTNTEAFF
.	TRBV5-1	TRBJ1-1	CASSLDTDTEAFF
.	TRBV29-1	TRBJ2-2	CSVPESGELFF
.	TRBV7-3	TRBJ2-7	CASSPHGGYEQYF
.	TRBV7-7	TRBJ1-1	CASSLSQNTEAFF
.	TRBV6-6	TRBJ2-7	CASSSREAPYEQYF
.	TRBV5-6	TRBJ2-1	CASSSRLAAYNEQFF
.	TRBV7-8	TRBJ2-5	CASSWSGQETQYF
.	TRBV7-9	TRBJ1-1	CASSLNQGEAFF
.	TRBV5-6	TRBJ2-4	CASSSRGAAKNIQYF
.	TRBV18	TRBJ1-1	CASSPNRGWDTEAFF
.	TRBV5-1	TRBJ2-3	CASSSSGRAFYEDTQYF